This TCR beta chain was sequenced in a study of T cell changes during pregnancy in multiple sclerosis. Libraries were prepared by immunoSEQ multiplex PCR; TCRdb keeps only in-frame clonotypes and omits some of them. The repertoire holds 65,000 to 80,000 clones, approximately 95% seen once, with roughly 1% in the top ten. The germline CDR1 and CDR2 sequences are MGHRA and YSYEKL. This CDR3 is built from 15 residues. Trimming removed 3 bases from V and 5 bases from J; junction bases left unmatched: 9. Sequenced material: peripheral blood, taken in the first trimester of pregnancy. The sequence derives from a female donor with multiple sclerosis, enrolled in a pregnancy study. The chain joins TRBV4-1 to TRBJ1-2, with 7 bases lining up with TRBD1. The CDR3 sequence: CASSQPGQRLYGYTF. In DNA form, the CDR3 reads TGCGCCAGCAGCCAGCCGGGACAGAGATTATATGGCTACACCTTC.